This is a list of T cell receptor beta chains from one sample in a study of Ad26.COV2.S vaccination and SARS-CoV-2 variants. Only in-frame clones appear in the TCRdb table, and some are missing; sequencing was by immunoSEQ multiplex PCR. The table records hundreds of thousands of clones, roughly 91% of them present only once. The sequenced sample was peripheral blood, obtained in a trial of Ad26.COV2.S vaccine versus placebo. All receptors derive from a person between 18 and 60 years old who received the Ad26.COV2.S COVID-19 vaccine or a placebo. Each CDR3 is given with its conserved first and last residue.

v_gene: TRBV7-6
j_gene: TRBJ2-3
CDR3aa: CASSLVITDTQYF

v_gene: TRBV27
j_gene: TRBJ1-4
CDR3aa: CASSYLLQGAPNEKLFF

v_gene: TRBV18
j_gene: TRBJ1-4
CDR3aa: CASSPSGGFEKLFF

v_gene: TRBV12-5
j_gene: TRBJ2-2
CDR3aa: CASGLVVREVGELFF

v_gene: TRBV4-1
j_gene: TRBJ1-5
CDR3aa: CASSQVRTTWPQHF

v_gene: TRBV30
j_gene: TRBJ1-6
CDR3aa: CAWNSGQINSPLHF

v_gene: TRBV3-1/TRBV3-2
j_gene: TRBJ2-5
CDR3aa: CASSQTYQETQYF

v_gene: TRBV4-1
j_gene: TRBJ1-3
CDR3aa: CASSQGYGQARNTIYF

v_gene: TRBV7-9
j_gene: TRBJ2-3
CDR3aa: CASSSDPGLLTDTQYF

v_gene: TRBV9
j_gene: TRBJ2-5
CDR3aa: CASSGGTLKQETQYF

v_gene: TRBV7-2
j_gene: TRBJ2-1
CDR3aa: CASSLVAGGLGNEQFF

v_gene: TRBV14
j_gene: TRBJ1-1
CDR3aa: CASSQDLGMNTEAFF

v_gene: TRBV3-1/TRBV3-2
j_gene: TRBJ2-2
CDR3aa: CASSRGGIYTGELFF

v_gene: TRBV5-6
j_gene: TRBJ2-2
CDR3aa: CASSFPVNTGELFF

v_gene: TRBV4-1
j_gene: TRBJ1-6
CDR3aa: CASSQAEGGGYNSPLHF

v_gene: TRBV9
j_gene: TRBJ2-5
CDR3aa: CASRPIRETQYF

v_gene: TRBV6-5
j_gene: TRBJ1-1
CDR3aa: CASRTGNTEAFF

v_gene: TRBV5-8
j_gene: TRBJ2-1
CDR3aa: CASSLGASSYNEQFF

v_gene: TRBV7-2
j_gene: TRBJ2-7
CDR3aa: CASRSGGSSYEQYF

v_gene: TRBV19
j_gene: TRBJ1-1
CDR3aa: CASSTLMTGNTEAFF

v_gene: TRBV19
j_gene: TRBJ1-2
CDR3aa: CASTYGGTGHNYGYTF

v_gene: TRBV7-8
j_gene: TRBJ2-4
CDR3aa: CASSPRDRVHIQYF

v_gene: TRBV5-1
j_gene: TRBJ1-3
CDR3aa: CASSPTFGRSGNTIYF

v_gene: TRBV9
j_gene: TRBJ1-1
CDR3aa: CASSVEGRGHTEAFF

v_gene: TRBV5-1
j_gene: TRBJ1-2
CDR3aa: CASSQTGGNGYTF

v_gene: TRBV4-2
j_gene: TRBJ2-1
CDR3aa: CASSQLHGKQEFNNEQFF

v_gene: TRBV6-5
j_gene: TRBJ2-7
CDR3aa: CASSYSGGRASYEQYF

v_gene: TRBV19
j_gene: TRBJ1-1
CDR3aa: CASSFRNTEAFF

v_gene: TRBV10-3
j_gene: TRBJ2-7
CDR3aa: CAISEFREQYF

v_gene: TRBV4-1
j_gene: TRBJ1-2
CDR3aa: CASSQDLGAGYGYTF

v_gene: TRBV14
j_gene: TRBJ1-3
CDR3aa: CASSQATRGNTIYF

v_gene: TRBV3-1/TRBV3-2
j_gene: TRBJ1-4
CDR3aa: CASSPLLPGSSNEKLFF

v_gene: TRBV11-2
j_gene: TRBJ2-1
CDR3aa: CASSSGGSSYNEQFF